These 26 T cell receptor beta chains came from one sample sequenced in a study of identical twins. One entry per CDR3 protein, called by TCRdb with MiXCR from the 5' RACE reads. The repertoire holds around 490,000 distinct CDR3 sequences, 14% seen once, with about 0.97% in the top ten. A further study also used this sample, focusing on yellow fever vaccine responses in identical twins.

Sequencing used CD4+ T cells sorted from blood. Receptor source: a woman aged 18-29 years in good health.

V usage is TRBV5-6 and J usage is TRBJ2-7; D gene unclear. Per germline, CDR1 SGHDT and CDR2 YYEEEE. There are 13 residues in the CDR3. The V end lost 4 bases, the J end lost 1 base, and 9 bases lay between the germline ends. CDR3 sequence (DNA): TGTGCCAGCAGCCGCCCCTCATCCTACGAGCAGTACTTC. This codes for CASSRPSSYEQYF.

This sequence joins TRBV12-3 or TRBV12-4 and TRBJ1-1, with a weak D call TRBD1 (5 bases). The CDR3 has 14 amino acids. V gave up 3 bases and J gave up 0 bases, with 8 bases separating them. The CDR3 spells CASSFGALNTEAFF. In nucleotides, the CDR3 is TGTGCCAGCAGTTTTGGGGCGCTGAACACTGAAGCTTTCTTT.

This chain uses TRBV18 with TRBJ1-1, with D possibly matching TRBD1 (6 bases). The CDR3 runs to 14 residues. The V end lost 3 bases, the J end lost 3 bases, and 11 bases lay between the germline ends. From germline, CDR1 is KGHSH and CDR2 LQKENI. CDR3 sequence: CASSPRGRDTEAFF. The CDR3 DNA reads TGTGCCAGCTCACCCAGGGGACGAGACACTGAAGCTTTCTTT.

This clonotype was observed a handful of times. The genes are TRBV5-1 and TRBJ2-7, with 9 bases lining up with TRBD2. CDR1 is SGHRS and CDR2 is YFSETQ in the germline V gene. Trimming took 4 bases from V and 8 from J; bases not matched to a gene: 13. The length of the CDR3 is 15 residues. As DNA, the CDR3 is TGCGCCAGCAGCGTTAGAACTAGCGGGTCTACGCAGCAGTACTTC. Protein: CASSVRTSGSTQQYF.

The V call is TRBV20-1, the J call TRBJ2-7; 9 nucleotides line up with TRBD1. The V segment lost 5 bases and the J segment 2 bases; nucleotides outside the gene matches: 10. Germline V lookup: CDR1 DFQATT, CDR2 SNEGSKA (reference sequence). The CDR3 length is 15 residues. The CDR3 region is CSAPPHGQGTYEQYF. The CDR3 bases are TGCAGTGCTCCCCCCCACGGACAGGGGACCTACGAGCAGTACTTC.

The V call is TRBV12-5, the J call TRBJ2-1; the D is unclear. Germline V lookup: CDR1 LGHNT, CDR2 FRNRAP. The length of the CDR3 is 15 residues. Trimming shortened V by 5 bases and J by 0 bases, and 11 bases separated the two germline ends. The CDR3 nucleotides are TGTGCTAGTGGTCCCGGAGCGAGCTCCTACAATGAGCAGTTCTTC. The encoded protein is CASGPGASSYNEQFF.

This clonotype was seen a few times. The genes are TRBV12-3 or TRBV12-4 and TRBJ1-1; D uncertain. This CDR3 is built from 14 residues. Trimming took off 0 bases at V and 2 bases at J, with 7 bases between the two ends. The CDR3 DNA reads as TGTGCCAGCAGTTTAGCGACGGCCAACACTGAAGCTTTCTTT. Encoded protein: CASSLATANTEAFF.

The table lists this clonotype with a few counts. One end of the junction fails to match germline, which may point to a read error. This chain connects TRBV7-2 to TRBJ2-7; 10 bases are a match to TRBD2. The CDR3 extends over 14 amino acids. The germline CDR1 and CDR2 sequences are SGHTA and FQGNSA. In nucleotides, the CDR3 is TGTGCCAGCAGCTTATCTAGCGGGAGTAACGAGCGGTACTTC. It yields the protein CASSLSSGSNERYF.

This clonotype was observed a few times. This chain joins TRBV6-1 and TRBJ2-5; D might be TRBD2 (6 bases). CDR3 length equals 13 residues. With 2 bases removed from V and 5 bases from J, the gap between germline ends came to 9 bases. Germline CDR1 reads MNHNS; CDR2 reads SASEGT. CDR3 sequence reads: CASSEWGEETQYF. The DNA for the CDR3 is TGTGCCAGCAGTGAATGGGGGGAGGAGACCCAGTACTTC.

This rearrangement joins TRBV15 to TRBJ2-5, with 11 positions matching TRBD1. In germline, CDR1 is LNHNV, CDR2 YYDKDF (reference sequence). The V segment lost 4 bases and the J segment 4 bases; nucleotides outside the gene matches: 5. The CDR3 runs 15 residues. CDR3 DNA sequence: TGTGCCACCAGCACGGGGACAGGGGGAAGAGAGACCCAGTACTTC. Its protein is CATSTGTGGRETQYF.

This clonotype was seen a handful of times. The chain carries TRBV18 and TRBJ2-7; 13 bases agree with TRBD2. Germline CDR1 and CDR2: KGHSH and LQKENI. J lost 0 bases, V lost 3 bases, and 8 bases had no gene match. The CDR3 sequence is 18 residues long. The CDR3 DNA sequence: TGTGCCAGCTCACCCTTTATGACTAGCGGGGGGCGCTCCTACGAGCAGTACTTC. It yields the protein CASSPFMTSGGRSYEQYF.

The DNA for the CDR3 is TGTGCCAGTCAGACAGGGGGGTCCTACAATGAGCAGTTCTTC. Its translation is CASQTGGSYNEQFF. This chain joins TRBV4-2 and TRBJ2-1, with TRBD1 matching over 9 bases. With 9 bases clipped from V and 1 base from J, the junction kept 4 bases outside the gene matches. This CDR3 region has 14 residues. CDR1 and CDR2 (germline): LGHNA, YNFKEQ.

This clonotype was counted only a few times. This chain links TRBV9 with TRBJ1-2, with D possibly matching TRBD1 (6 bases). V lost 0 bases to trimming and J lost 4 bases, with 16 bases between them. The germline gives CDR1 SGDLS, CDR2 YYNGEE. The CDR3 has 16 residues. Here the CDR3 DNA reads TGTGCCAGCAGCGTAGCTCAAGGGGGAGGGGGCTATGGCTACACCTTC. Protein sequence: CASSVAQGGGGYGYTF. The full variable domain, in which reference TRBV9 and TRBJ1-2 provide the parts outside the CDR3, is DSGVTQTPKHLITATGQRVTLRCSPRSGDLSVYWYQQSLDQGLQFLIQYYNGEERAKGNILERFSAQQFPDLHSELNLSSLELGDSALYFCASSVAQGGGGYGYTFGSGTRLTVV.

This chain joins TRBV29-1 and TRBJ2-3; no firm D call. Germline values: CDR1 SQVTM, CDR2 ANQGSEA. The length of the CDR3 is 14 residues. Trimming cost V 2 bases and J 2 bases, with 11 bases left between them. This CDR3 reads CSVETGLFTDTQYF. CDR3 DNA sequence: TGCAGCGTTGAAACCGGCCTTTTCACAGATACGCAGTATTTT.

The chain employs TRBV4-3 and TRBJ2-3, with D possibly matching TRBD2 (7 bases). From germline, CDR1 is LGHNA and CDR2 YSLEER. The CDR3 runs to 14 residues. V lost 0 bases, J lost 7 bases, and 11 bases lay in between. For the CDR3, the DNA is TGCGCCAGCAGCCAAGAAGAGGGGGGGTATACGCAGTATTTT. Its protein is CASSQEEGGYTQYF.

The chain has TRBV15 and TRBJ2-3, with D possibly TRBD2 on 7 matching bases. V was shortened by 5 bases and J by 11 bases, with 17 bases between the two germline ends. Germline V gene lookup returns CDR1 LNHNV and CDR2 YYDKDF (reference sequence). The CDR3 extends over 13 amino acids. The CDR3 DNA follows: TGTGCCACCAGCTTTCAGAGGGGGGGGGAGCAGTATTTT. It specifies CATSFQRGGEQYF. Full variable domain (remainder filled in from reference TRBV15 and TRBJ2-3): DAMVIQNPRYQVTQFGKPVTLSCSQTLNHNVMYWYQQKSSQAPKLLFHYYDKDFNNEADTPDNFQSRRPNTSFCFLDIRSPGLGDTAMYLCATSFQRGGEQYFGPGTRLTVL.

This clonotype was seen a handful of times. The chain links TRBV19 to TRBJ1-1, with unresolved D. The CDR3 has 13 amino acids. The germline V and J ends were trimmed by 5 bases and 8 bases, with 15 bases remaining between them. Germline CDR1 and CDR2: LNHDA and SQIVND (reference sequence). The CDR3 DNA sequence: TGTGCCAGTAGTCCCCGCCGGGAAGGAGAAGCTTTCTTT. As protein: CASSPRREGEAFF.

This clonotype has a handful of counts. This rearrangement joins TRBV20-1 to TRBJ2-3; no clear D. Germline loops: CDR1 DFQATT, CDR2 SNEGSKA (reference sequence). V was clipped by 8 bases and J by 1 base, with 4 bases between them. This CDR3 is 10 amino acids long. The CDR3 region has the DNA TGCAGTCCTCGCACAGATACGCAGTATTTT. Protein product: CSPRTDTQYF.

This clonotype occurred many times. The chain couples TRBV12-3 or TRBV12-4 to TRBJ2-2, with D possibly called TRBD1 or TRBD2 (5 bases each). Trimming pared 3 bases from V and 2 bases from J, leaving 13 bases between. The CDR3 spans 16 residues. The CDR3 coding sequence is TGTGCCAGCAGTTTCACTTCCGGGACCAACACCGGGGAGCTGTTTTTT. Translated, it gives CASSFTSGTNTGELFF.

This clonotype was seen a few times. V is TRBV6-5 and J is TRBJ2-1; 13 nucleotides agree with TRBD2. The CDR3 extends over 15 amino acids. With V trimmed by 4 bases and J by 9 bases, 6 bases remained unmatched. CDR1 MNHEY and CDR2 SVGAGI come from the germline V gene. CDR3 sequence: CASSSLAGGVGEQFF. DNA of the CDR3: TGTGCCAGCAGTTCACTAGCGGGAGGGGTGGGTGAGCAGTTCTTC.

There are a few counts of this clonotype. V gene TRBV11-2 combines with J gene TRBJ2-7; maybe TRBD1 (5 bases). Germline CDR1 reads SGHAT; CDR2 reads FQNNGV. The length of the CDR3 is 15 residues. The germline V and J ends were trimmed by 2 bases and 3 bases, with 14 bases remaining between them. CDR3 DNA sequence: TGTGCCAGCAGCTTAACTCTTGGACATCTCTACGAGCAGTACTTC. Protein: CASSLTLGHLYEQYF.

At least ten counts were recorded for this clonotype. This sequence joins TRBV27 and TRBJ2-2; D remains unclear. CDR3 length: 16 residues. CDR1 and CDR2 (germline): MNHEY, SMNVEV (reference sequence). Deletions cut 1 base from V and 0 bases from J, with 9 bases between. The CDR3 sequence is CASSLWPPTNTGELFF. The CDR3 DNA sequence: TGTGCCAGCAGTTTATGGCCGCCTACGAACACCGGGGAGCTGTTTTTT.

This clonotype was detected a few times. This sequence joins TRBV5-1 and TRBJ2-3; the match to TRBD2 covers 8 bases. Losses at the gene ends were 7 bases for V and 0 bases for J; bases not matched to a gene: 4. CDR3 length: 14 amino acids. The V gene's germline CDR1 is SGHRS and CDR2 YFSETQ. The CDR3: CASLAGPSTDTQYF. DNA for the CDR3: TGCGCCAGCCTAGCGGGCCCCAGCACAGATACGCAGTATTTT. Supplemented by reference TRBV5-1 and TRBJ2-3, the full variable domain reads KAGVTQTPRYLIKTRGQQVTLSCSPISGHRSVSWYQQTPGQGLQFLFEYFSETQRNKGNFPGRFSGRQFSNSRSEMNVSTLELGDSALYLCASLAGPSTDTQYFGPGTRLTVL.

The genes are TRBV5-5 and TRBJ2-7; D unclear. Trimming stripped 0 bases from V and 9 bases from J, with 7 bases between. The CDR3 is 11 amino acids. Germline CDR1 reads SGHKS; CDR2 reads YYEKEE (reference sequence). DNA for the CDR3: TGTGCCAGCAGCTTGGTGGAGCGGCAGTACTTC. Its protein is CASSLVERQYF.

This clonotype turned up a few times. CDR3 in amino acids: CASSYSSYGYEQYF. The CDR3 region has the DNA TGTGCCAGCAGTTACTCGAGTTACGGCTACGAGCAGTACTTC. The rearrangement uses TRBV6-5 and TRBJ2-7; unclear D gene. CDR1 is MNHEY and CDR2 is SVGAGI in the germline V gene. Trimming removed 0 bases at V and 3 bases at J, with 9 bases between. There are 14 residues in the CDR3.

The DNA for the CDR3 is TGCAGTGCTAGTGTGGGGGGGCCGGATTTGAGGGGCACAGATACGCAGTATTTT. Protein product: CSASVGGPDLRGTDTQYF. The chain recombines TRBV20-1 with TRBJ2-3, with a tentative D call TRBD2 (7 bases). V was pared by 3 bases and J by 1 base, with 23 bases between. Germline V gene data show CDR1 as DFQATT and CDR2 as SNEGSKA (reference sequence). This CDR3 is built from 18 residues.